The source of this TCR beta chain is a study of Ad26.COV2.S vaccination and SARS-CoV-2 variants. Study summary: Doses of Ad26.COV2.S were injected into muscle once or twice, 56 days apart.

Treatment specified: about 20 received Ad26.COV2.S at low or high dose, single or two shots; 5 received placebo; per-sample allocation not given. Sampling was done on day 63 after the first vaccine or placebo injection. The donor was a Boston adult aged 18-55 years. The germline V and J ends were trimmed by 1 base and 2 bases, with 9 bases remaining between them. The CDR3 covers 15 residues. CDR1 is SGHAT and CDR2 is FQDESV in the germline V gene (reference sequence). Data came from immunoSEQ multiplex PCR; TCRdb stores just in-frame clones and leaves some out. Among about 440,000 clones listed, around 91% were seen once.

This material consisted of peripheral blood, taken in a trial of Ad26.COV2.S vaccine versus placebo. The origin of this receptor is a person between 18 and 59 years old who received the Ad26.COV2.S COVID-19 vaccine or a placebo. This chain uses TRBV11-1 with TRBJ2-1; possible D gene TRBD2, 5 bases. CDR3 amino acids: CASSLDGDTYNEQFF. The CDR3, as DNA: TGTGCCAGCAGCTTAGACGGGGATACCTACAATGAGCAGTTCTTC.